This T cell receptor beta chain was captured by sequencing in a study of cytomegalovirus exposure and HLA in healthy donors. Broader study findings: Evidence from a later analysis indicated that most CMV-associated TCR beta chains looked HLA-restricted. Later analysis associated a missense DCLRE1C variant with TCR beta V- and J-gene trimming.

In regard to this clone: Its antigen is not identified.

CDR3 size: 13 residues. V was cut by 8 bases and J by 0 bases, with 8 bases left in between. The germline CDR1 and CDR2 sequences are MGHRA and YSYEKL. Primers for the PCR totalled 60 Vbeta and 13 Jbeta. Assay: immunoSEQ multiplex PCR; the TCRdb copy retains only in-frame clones and omits some. The sample has 55,000 to 65,000 clones, roughly nine tenths seen once. This cohort consisted of healthy bone marrow donors. The receptor was derived from a young man in good health and CMV-seropositive. This chain joins TRBV4-1 and TRBJ2-4; a possible D gene is TRBD2 (5 bases). Source material: PBMCs. The DNA of the CDR3 is TGCGCCAGCTCCGGGGTAGCCAAAAACATTCAGTACTTC. Translated, it gives CASSGVAKNIQYF.